A selection of T cell receptor beta chains follows, all from one sample in a study of T-cell reconstitution after alpha-beta-depleted transplantation in children. TCRdb reprocessed the PCR reads via MiXCR and lists one record per CDR3 protein. Of hundreds of thousands of distinct CDR3 sequences in the sample, over 9% were seen once. The material was PBMCs, obtained before TCRalphabeta/CD19-depleted stem cell transplant. These receptor sequences come from a boy younger than two with acute myeloid leukemia, due to receive a stem cell transplant. CDR3s include the opening cysteine and the closing phenylalanine or tryptophan. D genes are given only for firm matches. Clone sizes are given selectively: once, few, many, or a class where the clone is expanded.

v_call: TRBV20-1; clone_size: many; d_call: -; j_call: TRBJ1-3; cdr3_nt: TGCAGTGCCCTCTCTACCCCGGGAAACACCATATATTTT; cdr3_aa: CSALSTPGNTIYF
v_call: TRBV5-1; clone_size: many; d_call: -; j_call: TRBJ2-1; cdr3_nt: TGCGCCAGCGCTCTTAGTGGGAATGAGCAGTTCTTC; cdr3_aa: CASALSGNEQFF
v_call: TRBV12-3/TRBV12-4; clone_size: many; d_call: TRBD1; j_call: TRBJ2-2; cdr3_nt: TGTGCCAGCAGTTTAGACCGACAGGGTAGGACCGGGGAGCTGTTTTTT; cdr3_aa: CASSLDRQGRTGELFF
v_call: TRBV12-3/TRBV12-4; clone_size: many; d_call: -; j_call: TRBJ2-7; cdr3_nt: TGTGCCAGCAGTTCACAACAGGGATACTCCTACGAGCAGTACTTC; cdr3_aa: CASSSQQGYSYEQYF
v_call: TRBV5-1; clone_size: many; d_call: TRBD2; j_call: TRBJ2-1; cdr3_nt: TGCGCCAGCAGCTGGGACTACACCCGAACCTACAATGAGCAGTTCTTC; cdr3_aa: CASSWDYTRTYNEQFF
v_call: TRBV2; clone_size: -; d_call: -; j_call: TRBJ2-2; cdr3_nt: TGTGCCAGCAGTGAAGCGTTCAGGGGAGGCGCCGGGGAGCTGTTTTTT; cdr3_aa: CASSEAFRGGAGELFF
v_call: TRBV20-1; clone_size: many; d_call: TRBD1; j_call: TRBJ2-7; cdr3_nt: TGCAGTGCCAAAGACAGGGGGCGCAGGTACGAGCAGTACTTC; cdr3_aa: CSAKDRGRRYEQYF
v_call: TRBV20-1; clone_size: many; d_call: TRBD2; j_call: TRBJ2-3; cdr3_nt: TGCAGTGCTAGACTGGGACTAGGAGGGTTACGTACCTCAGATACGCAGTATTTT; cdr3_aa: CSARLGLGGLRTSDTQYF
v_call: TRBV29-1; clone_size: -; d_call: -; j_call: TRBJ2-1; cdr3_nt: TGCAGCGTTGCACGGTGGGGCAAGTCCTACAATGAGCAGTTCTTC; cdr3_aa: CSVARWGKSYNEQFF
v_call: TRBV5-1; clone_size: many; d_call: -; j_call: TRBJ1-3; cdr3_nt: TGCGCCAGCAGCTTGGTAGGGCCGGGAAACACCATATATTTT; cdr3_aa: CASSLVGPGNTIYF
v_call: TRBV10-3; clone_size: few; d_call: TRBD2; j_call: TRBJ2-1; cdr3_nt: TGTGCCATCAGCACGACTAGCGGGGGCAAAAATGAGCAGTTCTTC; cdr3_aa: CAISTTSGGKNEQFF
v_call: TRBV3-1; clone_size: -; d_call: -; j_call: TRBJ2-5; cdr3_nt: TGTGCCTGCACCAAAGCCATAGGGGGAGGAGAGACCCAGTACTTC; cdr3_aa: CACTKAIGGGETQYF
v_call: TRBV29-1; clone_size: many; d_call: -; j_call: TRBJ2-7; cdr3_nt: TGCAGCGTTCAGGGAAAGGGAAGCTCCTACGAGCAGTACTTC; cdr3_aa: CSVQGKGSSYEQYF
v_call: TRBV6-5; clone_size: many; d_call: -; j_call: TRBJ2-3; cdr3_nt: TGTGCCAGCAGTTACGAGAGGGGGACAGATACGCAGTATTTT; cdr3_aa: CASSYERGTDTQYF
v_call: TRBV5-1; clone_size: many; d_call: TRBD1; j_call: TRBJ2-7; cdr3_nt: TGCGCCAGCAGCCAGTGGACAGGGAAGGAGCAGTACTTC; cdr3_aa: CASSQWTGKEQYF
v_call: TRBV11-2; clone_size: -; d_call: -; j_call: TRBJ2-7; cdr3_nt: TGTGCCAGCAGCTTAGTTTTCGGACCTCGCCCCTACGAGCAGTACTTC; cdr3_aa: CASSLVFGPRPYEQYF
v_call: TRBV7-2; clone_size: many; d_call: -; j_call: TRBJ1-3; cdr3_nt: TGTGCCAGCAGCCCACTAGATGGGTCAAACACCATATATTTT; cdr3_aa: CASSPLDGSNTIYF
v_call: TRBV24-1; clone_size: few; d_call: TRBD1; j_call: TRBJ2-1; cdr3_nt: TGTGCCACCAGTGACAGGGGGCCTAGCTCCTACAATGAGCAGTTCTTC; cdr3_aa: CATSDRGPSSYNEQFF